This T cell receptor beta chain derives from a study of T-cell reconstitution after alpha-beta-depleted transplantation in children. Findings of the study overall: Diversity and T-cell counts at one year after transplant derived mostly from new T cells. Roughly two months post-transplant, alpha-beta T cells reportedly originated from several hundred graft clones that had expanded. Diversity of TCRbeta at day 60 was high in some patients, arising from surviving recipient T cells and thymic progenitors.

Germline CDR1 reads SGHTA; CDR2 reads FQGNSA. The trim removed 1 base at V and 2 bases at J, leaving 4 bases unmatched. The CDR3 is 15 amino acids. A few counts support this clonotype. Its specificity is unknown. It was with unique molecular identifiers that the TCRbeta library was prepared. TCRdb re-called the PCR reads with MiXCR, one entry per CDR3 protein. The top ten hold 9.1% of the sample, which has about 300,000 distinct CDR3 sequences, about 7.3% seen once. This clonotype was obtained from a female patient aged 2-15 years who had a stem cell transplant for Fanconi anemia, so the T cells may come from the graft donor. The chain links TRBV7-2 to TRBJ2-7; 8 bases map to TRBD1. The material was peripheral blood, obtained 360 days after TCRalphabeta/CD19-depleted stem cell transplant. Here the CDR3 DNA reads TGTGCCAGCAGCTTAGGGACAGGGTTTCCCTACGAGCAGTACTTC. Its protein product is CASSLGTGFPYEQYF.